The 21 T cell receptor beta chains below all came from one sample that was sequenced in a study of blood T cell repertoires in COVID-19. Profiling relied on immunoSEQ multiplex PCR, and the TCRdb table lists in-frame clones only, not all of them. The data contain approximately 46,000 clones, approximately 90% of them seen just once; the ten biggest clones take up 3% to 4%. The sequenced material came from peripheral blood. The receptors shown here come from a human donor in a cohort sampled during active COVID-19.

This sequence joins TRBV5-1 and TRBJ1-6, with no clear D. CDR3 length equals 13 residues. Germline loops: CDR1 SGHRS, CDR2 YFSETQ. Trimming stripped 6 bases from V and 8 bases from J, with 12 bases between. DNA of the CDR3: TGCGCCAGCACGCCCGAGTTGGATTCACCCCTCCACTTT. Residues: CASTPELDSPLHF.

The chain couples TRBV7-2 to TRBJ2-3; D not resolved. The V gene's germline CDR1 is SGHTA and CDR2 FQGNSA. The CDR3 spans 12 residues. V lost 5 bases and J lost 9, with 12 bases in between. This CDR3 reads CASSRLGETQYF. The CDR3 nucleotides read TGTGCCAGCAGCCGACTGGGTGAAACGCAGTATTTT.

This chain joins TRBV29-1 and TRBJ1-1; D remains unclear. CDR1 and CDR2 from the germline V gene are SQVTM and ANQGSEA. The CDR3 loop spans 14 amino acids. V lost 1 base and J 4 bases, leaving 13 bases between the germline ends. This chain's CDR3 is CSVEVRVIGTEAFF. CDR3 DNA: TGCAGCGTTGAAGTTCGGGTAATCGGCACTGAAGCTTTCTTT.

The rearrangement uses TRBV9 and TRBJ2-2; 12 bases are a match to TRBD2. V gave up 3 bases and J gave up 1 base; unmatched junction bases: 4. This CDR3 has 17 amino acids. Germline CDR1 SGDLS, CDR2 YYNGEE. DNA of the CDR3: TGTGCCAGCAGCGAGGGGGGACTAGCGGGGAACACCGGGGAGCTGTTTTTT. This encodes CASSEGGLAGNTGELFF.

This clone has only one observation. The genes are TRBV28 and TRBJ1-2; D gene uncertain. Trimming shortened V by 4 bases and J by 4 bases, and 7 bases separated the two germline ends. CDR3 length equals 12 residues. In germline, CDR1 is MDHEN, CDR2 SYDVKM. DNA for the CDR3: TGTGCCAGCAGTTCGGCGGGCTATGGCTACACCTTC. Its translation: CASSSAGYGYTF.

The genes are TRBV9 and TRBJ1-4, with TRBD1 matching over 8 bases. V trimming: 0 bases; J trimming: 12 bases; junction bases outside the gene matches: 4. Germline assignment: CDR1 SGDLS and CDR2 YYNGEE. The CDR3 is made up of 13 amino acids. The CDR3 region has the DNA TGTGCCAGCAGCGTAGCAGGGGGCGAAGAACTGTTTTTT. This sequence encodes CASSVAGGEELFF.

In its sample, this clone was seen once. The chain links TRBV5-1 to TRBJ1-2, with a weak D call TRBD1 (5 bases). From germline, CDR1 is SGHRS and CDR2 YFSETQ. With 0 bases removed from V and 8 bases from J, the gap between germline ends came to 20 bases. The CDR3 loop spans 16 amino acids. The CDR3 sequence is CASSLVGGGFAHGYTF. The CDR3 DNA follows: TGCGCCAGCAGCTTGGTCGGGGGAGGGTTCGCCCACGGCTACACCTTC.

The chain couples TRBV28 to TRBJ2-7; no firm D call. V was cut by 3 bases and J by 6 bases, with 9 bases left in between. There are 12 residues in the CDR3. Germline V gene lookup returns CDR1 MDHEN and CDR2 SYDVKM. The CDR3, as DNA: TGTGCCAGCAGTTTTTTTCGCGGCGAGCAGTACTTC. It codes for CASSFFRGEQYF.

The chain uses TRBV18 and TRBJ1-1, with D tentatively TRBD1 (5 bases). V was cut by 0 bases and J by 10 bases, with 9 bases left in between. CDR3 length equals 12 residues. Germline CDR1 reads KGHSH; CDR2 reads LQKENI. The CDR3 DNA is TGTGCCAGCTCACCACCGGGCGGGACAGCTTTCTTT. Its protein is CASSPPGGTAFF.

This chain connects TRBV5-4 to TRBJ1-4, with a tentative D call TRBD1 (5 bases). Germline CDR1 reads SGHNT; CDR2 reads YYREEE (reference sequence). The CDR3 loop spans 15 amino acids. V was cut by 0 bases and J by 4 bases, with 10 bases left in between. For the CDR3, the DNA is TGTGCCAGCAGCTTGGGGGGCAAGGGTAATGAAAAACTGTTTTTT. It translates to CASSLGGKGNEKLFF.

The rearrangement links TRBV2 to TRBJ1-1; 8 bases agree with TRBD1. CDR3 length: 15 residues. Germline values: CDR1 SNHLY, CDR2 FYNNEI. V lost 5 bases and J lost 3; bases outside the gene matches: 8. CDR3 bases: TGTGCCAGCAGTTTAGGACAGGGTGGGGACACTGAAGCTTTCTTT. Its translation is CASSLGQGGDTEAFF. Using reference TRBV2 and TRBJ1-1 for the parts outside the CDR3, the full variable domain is EPEVTQTPSHQVTQMGQEVILRCVPISNHLYFYWYRQILGQKVEFLVSFYNNEISEKSEIFDDQFSVERPDGSNFTLKIRSTKLEDSAMYFCASSLGQGGDTEAFFGQGTRLTVV.

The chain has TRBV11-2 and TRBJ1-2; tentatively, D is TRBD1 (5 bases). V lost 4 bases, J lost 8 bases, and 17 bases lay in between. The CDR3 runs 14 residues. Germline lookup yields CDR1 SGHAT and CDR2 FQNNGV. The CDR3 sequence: CASSSWSDMGGYTF. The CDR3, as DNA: TGTGCCAGCAGCTCGTGGTCGGACATGGGAGGCTACACCTTC.

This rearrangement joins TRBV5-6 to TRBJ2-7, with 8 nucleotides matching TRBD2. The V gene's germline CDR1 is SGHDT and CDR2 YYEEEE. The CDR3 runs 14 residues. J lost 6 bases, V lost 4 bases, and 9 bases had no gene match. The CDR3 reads CASSPSGGRPEQYF. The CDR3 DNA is TGTGCCAGCAGCCCCAGCGGGGGCCGTCCCGAGCAGTACTTC. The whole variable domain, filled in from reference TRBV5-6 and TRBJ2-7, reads DAGVTQSPTHLIKTRGQQVTLRCSPKSGHDTVSWYQQALGQGPQFIFQYYEEEERQRGNFPDRFSGHQFPNYSSELNVNALLLGDSALYLCASSPSGGRPEQYFGPGTRLTVT.

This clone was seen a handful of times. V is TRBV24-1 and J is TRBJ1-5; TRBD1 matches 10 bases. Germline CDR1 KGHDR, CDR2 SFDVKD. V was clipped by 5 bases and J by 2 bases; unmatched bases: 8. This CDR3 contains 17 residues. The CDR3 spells CATSAASGTGGNQPQHF. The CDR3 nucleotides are TGTGCCACCAGTGCCGCGTCCGGGACAGGGGGCAATCAGCCCCAGCATTTT.

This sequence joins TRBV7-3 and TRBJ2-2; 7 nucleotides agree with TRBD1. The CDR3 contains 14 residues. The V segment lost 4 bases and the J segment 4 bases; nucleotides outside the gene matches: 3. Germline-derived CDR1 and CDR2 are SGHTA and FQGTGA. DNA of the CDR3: TGTGCCAGCAGCTACCCAGGGGGCACCGGGGAGCTGTTTTTT. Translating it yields CASSYPGGTGELFF.

The chain's CDR3 is CASSGAGKATYEQYF. The DNA for the CDR3 is TGTGCCAGCAGCGGCGCGGGAAAAGCCACCTACGAGCAGTACTTC. The chain couples TRBV7-9 to TRBJ2-7, with D perhaps matching TRBD2 (6 bases). Per germline, CDR1 SEHNR and CDR2 FQNEAQ (reference sequence). V lost 5 bases and J lost 2, with 16 bases in between. The CDR3 extends over 15 amino acids.

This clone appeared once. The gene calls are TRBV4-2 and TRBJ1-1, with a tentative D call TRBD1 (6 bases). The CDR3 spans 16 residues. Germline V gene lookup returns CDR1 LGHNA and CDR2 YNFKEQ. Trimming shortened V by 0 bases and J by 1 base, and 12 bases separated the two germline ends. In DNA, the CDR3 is TGTGCCAGCAGCCAAGATCCCGGACAGAAGAACACTGAAGCTTTCTTT. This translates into CASSQDPGQKNTEAFF.

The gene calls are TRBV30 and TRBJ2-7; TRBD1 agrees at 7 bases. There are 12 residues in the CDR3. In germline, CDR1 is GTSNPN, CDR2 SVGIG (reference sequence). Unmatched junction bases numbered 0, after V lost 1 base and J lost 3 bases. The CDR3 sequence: CAWSGDSYEQYF. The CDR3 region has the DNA TGTGCCTGGAGTGGGGACAGCTACGAGCAGTACTTC.

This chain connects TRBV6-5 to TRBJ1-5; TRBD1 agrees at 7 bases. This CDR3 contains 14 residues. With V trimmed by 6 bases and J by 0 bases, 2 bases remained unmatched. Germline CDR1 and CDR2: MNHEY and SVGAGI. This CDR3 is CASRGQYSNQPQHF. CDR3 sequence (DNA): TGTGCCAGCAGGGGACAGTATAGCAATCAGCCCCAGCATTTT.

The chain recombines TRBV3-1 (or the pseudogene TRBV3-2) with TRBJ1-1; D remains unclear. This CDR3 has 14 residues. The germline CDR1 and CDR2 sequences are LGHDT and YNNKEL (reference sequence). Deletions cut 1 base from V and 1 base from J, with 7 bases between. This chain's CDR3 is CASSQVEGNTEAFF. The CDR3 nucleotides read TGTGCCAGCAGCCAAGTGGAGGGGAACACTGAAGCTTTCTTT.

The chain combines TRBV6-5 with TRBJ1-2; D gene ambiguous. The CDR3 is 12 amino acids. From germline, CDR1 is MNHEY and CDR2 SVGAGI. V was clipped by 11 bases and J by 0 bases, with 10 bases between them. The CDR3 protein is CALRSPNYGYTF. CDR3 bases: TGTGCCTTACGAAGCCCTAACTATGGCTACACCTTC.